This T cell receptor beta chain emerged from a study of memory CD4+ T cells and cytomegalovirus serostatus. Single viable CD3+CD4+CD8-CD45RO+ cells were sorted as the memory CD4+ T cells. CMV serostatus came from serum IgG against pp150, pp28, p38, p52. V was clipped by 7 bases and J by 8 bases; unmatched bases: 10. The germline gives CDR1 MNHEY, CDR2 SVGAGI. The CDR3 spans 13 residues. This clone was seen a few times. Measured with immunoSEQ multiplex PCR; TCRdb has only the in-frame clones, and not every one. The table has about 27,000 clones, about 75% seen once. The sequence was collected from an adult in good health and CMV-seronegative. V gene TRBV6-5 combines with J gene TRBJ1-1; 7 bases fit TRBD1. Source material: memory CD4+ T cells from blood. In nucleotides, the CDR3 is TGTGCCAGCATTCCCCTACAGGGGAGAGAAGCTTTCTTT. Translated, it gives CASIPLQGREAFF.